A selection of T cell receptor beta chains follows, all from one sample in a study of blood T cell repertoires in COVID-19. Produced via immunoSEQ multiplex PCR; TCRdb's table is partial and in-frame only. The sample gives under 300,000 clones, about 89% of which show up once; around 2% is in the top ten. What was sequenced was PBMCs or T cells enriched from blood (not recorded which). The receptors derive from a woman aged 18-29 years who had recovered from COVID-19. Both conserved end residues are part of each CDR3. The D gene is left open where the match is weak. Some rows mark clone size as missing; the rest say once, few, many or name a class of expanded clone.

clone_size d_call j_call v_call cdr3_nt cdr3_aa
- - TRBJ2-1 TRBV7-2 TGTGCCAGCAGCTTAGACAGACCTCTCTACAATGAGCAGTTCTTC CASSLDRPLYNEQFF
once TRBD2 TRBJ2-3 TRBV7-3 TGTGCCAGCAGCCCTAGAGCGGGAGTCCTCCCAGATACGCAGTATTTT CASSPRAGVLPDTQYF
- - TRBJ2-5 TRBV3-1/TRBV3-2 TGTGCCAGCAGTCCTACTCCTCGAGAGACCCAGTACTTC CASSPTPRETQYF
- - TRBJ1-3 TRBV6-5 TGTGCCAGCAGTTACAATTCCTTTAGCTCTGGAAACACCATATATTTT CASSYNSFSSGNTIYF
- TRBD2 TRBJ2-3 TRBV13 TGTGCCAGCAGACGTAGTAGCGGGGACGATACGCAGTATTTT CASRRSSGDDTQYF
- TRBD2 TRBJ2-1 TRBV10-3 TGTGCCATCACTGAACTAGCGGGAGGACCCAATGAGCAGTTCTTC CAITELAGGPNEQFF
- - TRBJ2-3 TRBV2 TGTGCCAGCCGCATCGGTGCCGATACGCAGTATTTT CASRIGADTQYF
- TRBD2 TRBJ2-2 TRBV4-2 TGTGCCAGCAGCCAAGATCCGGTAATGAGCGGGGGGACCGGGGAGCTGTTTTTT CASSQDPVMSGGTGELFF
- - TRBJ1-1 TRBV5-8 TGTGCCAGCAGTTTCCTGACAGGGAACACTGAAGCTTTCTTT CASSFLTGNTEAFF
- - TRBJ2-1 TRBV19 TGTGCCAGTAGTATACCGGCTAGTAAGTTCGACAATGAGCAGTTCTTC CASSIPASKFDNEQFF
- - TRBJ1-2 TRBV12-3/TRBV12-4 TGTGCCAGCAGTTTCGACATCGTCTATGGCTACACCTTC CASSFDIVYGYTF
once TRBD1 TRBJ1-2 TRBV7-3 TGTGCCAGCAGCCCCCAGGAGGGGGCCTATGGCTACACCTTC CASSPQEGAYGYTF
- - TRBJ2-7 TRBV7-6 TGTGCCAGCAGCTTAGGACAGCCATACGAGCAGTACTTC CASSLGQPYEQYF
- - TRBJ1-1 TRBV19 TGTGCCAGTAGTATCCCAGGTAGGGGCTACACTGAAGCTTTCTTT CASSIPGRGYTEAFF
- TRBD1 TRBJ1-4 TRBV11-1 TGTGCCAGCAGCCCCGGGACAGCGGAAAAACTGTTTTTT CASSPGTAEKLFF
- - TRBJ2-7 TRBV4-3 TGCGCCAGCAGCCAAGAGGGCCACGGGGGGCCCTACGAGCAGTACTTC CASSQEGHGGPYEQYF
- - TRBJ1-3 TRBV3-1/TRBV3-2 TGTGCCAGCAGCCAAGTTCAGGGTAGTGAAGGAAACACCATATATTTT CASSQVQGSEGNTIYF
- - TRBJ1-2 TRBV5-1 TGCGCCAGCAGCTTACAGGATAACTATGGCTACACCTTC CASSLQDNYGYTF
- - TRBJ2-3 TRBV4-1 TGCGCCAGCAGCCAACTGACAGATACGCAGTATTTT CASSQLTDTQYF
few - TRBJ1-2 TRBV28 TGTGCCAGCAGTTTATCGACAGCCGTCTATGGCTACACCTTC CASSLSTAVYGYTF
once - TRBJ2-7 TRBV3-1/TRBV3-2 TGTGCCAGCAGCCAAGATCGGGATCCTCGGGGCGAGCAGTACTTC CASSQDRDPRGEQYF